A single sample is the source of the 8 T cell receptor beta chains below, sequenced in a study of blood T cell repertoires in COVID-19. Sequenced by immunoSEQ multiplex PCR; TCRdb stores in-frame clones only, minus some. The data hold some 270,000 clones, with around 86% observed a single time. The sequenced sample consisted of peripheral blood. These receptors were taken from an elderly woman with COVID-19, enrolled during active disease.

The chain recombines TRBV6-1 with TRBJ1-2, with D unresolved. CDR3 length equals 14 residues. Germline lookup yields CDR1 MNHNS and CDR2 SASEGT. Trimming left V 0 bases short and J 5 bases short, with 10 bases between. The CDR3 loop is CASSEARVGYGYTF. For the CDR3, the DNA is TGTGCCAGCAGTGAAGCGCGGGTCGGATATGGCTACACCTTC.

This chain links TRBV10-3 with TRBJ2-3; TRBD2 might be the D (6 bases). V gave up 6 bases and J gave up 0 bases, with 16 bases separating them. CDR1 is ENHRY, CDR2 SYGVKD, per germline. This CDR3 is built from 16 residues. The CDR3 sequence: CAIRDPAGSSTDTQYF. The CDR3 bases are TGTGCCATCAGGGATCCTGCGGGGTCAAGCACAGATACGCAGTATTTT.

This clone occurred once. This sequence joins TRBV11-2 and TRBJ2-5; 8 bases fit TRBD1. With V trimmed by 5 bases and J by 4 bases, 6 bases remained unmatched. This CDR3 is 14 amino acids long. Germline CDR1 is SGHAT and CDR2 is FQNNGV. This CDR3 is CASSPHGQGETQYF. The CDR3 nucleotides are TGTGCCAGCAGCCCACATGGACAGGGAGAGACCCAGTACTTC.

The chain uses TRBV4-1 and TRBJ1-6; 9 bases fit TRBD1. J lost 11 bases, V lost 0 bases, and 5 bases had no gene match. The CDR3 is 15 amino acids. Germline values: CDR1 MGHRA, CDR2 YSYEKL. Here the CDR3 DNA reads TGCGCCAGCAGCCAAGATACGGACAGGGGTACACCCCTCCACTTT. Its translation is CASSQDTDRGTPLHF.

J is TRBJ2-5 and V is TRBV9, with 16 nucleotides matching TRBD2. Trimming took 4 bases from V and 4 from J; bases not matched to a gene: 7. CDR3 length: 17 amino acids. Germline CDR1 reads SGDLS; CDR2 reads YYNGEE. The CDR3 DNA reads as TGTGCCAGCAGCCTGGGGACTAGCGGGGGGGCTGGAGAGACCCAGTACTTC. Protein sequence: CASSLGTSGGAGETQYF.

The chain couples TRBV28 to TRBJ2-2; 7 nucleotides match TRBD1. The CDR3 runs 13 residues. Germline V gives CDR1 MDHEN, CDR2 SYDVKM. The V and J ends lost 6 bases and 5 bases, in that order; junction bases with no gene match: 3. CDR3 nucleotide sequence: TGTGCCAGCAGGAGGGGGCAGACCGGGGAGCTGTTTTTT. Protein: CASRRGQTGELFF.

The CDR3 spells CASSSQGGAGNQPQHF. CDR3 nucleotide sequence: TGTGCCAGCAGCTCACAAGGGGGCGCGGGCAATCAGCCCCAGCATTTT. V is TRBV7-9 and J is TRBJ1-5; 7 bases line up with TRBD1. CDR1 is SEHNR and CDR2 is FQNEAQ in the germline V gene (reference sequence). J was trimmed by 2 bases and V by 4 bases; bases with no gene match: 8. The CDR3 runs 16 residues.

V gene TRBV4-3 combines with J gene TRBJ1-6; unclear D gene. The CDR3 totals 16 residues. V gave up 0 bases and J gave up 6 bases, with 12 bases separating them. Per the germline V gene, CDR1 is LGHNA and CDR2 is YSLEER. CDR3 in amino acids: CASSQDGQSFNSPLHF. The CDR3 DNA follows: TGCGCCAGCAGCCAAGATGGGCAATCGTTTAATTCACCCCTCCACTTT.